The clone carrying this T cell receptor (beta chain) has only a few counts. These data come from a study of T-cell memory formation after mild COVID-19. Study as a whole: TCR clustering was largely donor specific.

The CDR3 length is 14 residues. Germline V gene lookup returns CDR1 KGHSH and CDR2 LQKENI. Trimming took off 3 bases at V and 8 bases at J, with 11 bases between the two ends. 5'RACE with constant-segment primers yielded barcoded, UMI-tagged TCR alpha and TCR beta cDNA libraries. TCRdb fed the 5' RACE reads into MiXCR, producing one record per CDR3 protein. The data contain fewer than 550,000 distinct CDR3 sequences, 20% of them singletons. The J gene is TRBJ1-6, the V gene TRBV18; D is perhaps TRBD1 (6 bases). The receptor's source is an adult woman who had mild COVID-19 (a few samples of this study predate the infection). Cell type and time point are not known. The sequenced sample was PBMCs or a T cell subset sorted from them (not recorded which). CDR3 amino acids: CASSPTGADSPLHF. The CDR3 DNA follows: TGTGCCAGCTCACCGACAGGTGCTGATTCACCCCTCCACTTT.